These 12 T cell receptor beta chains were sequenced from one sample in a study of radiotherapy plus CTLA-4 blockade in lung cancer. Clones were read by immunoSEQ multiplex PCR, and TCRdb kept only the in-frame ones, dropping some. The sample has tens of thousands of clones, under 80% seen once; the top ten hold around 9.6%. Specimen: peripheral blood, collected from a patient treated with radiotherapy plus ipilimumab. The origin of the receptors is a human donor with non-small cell lung cancer who had stable disease on radiotherapy plus ipilimumab.

About this clone itself: Given the absence of the conserved phenylalanine or tryptophan at the CDR3 end, a read error is likely. No DNA is shown, since the ends of the CDR3 on it are uncertain; the CDR3 is the one TCRdb lists. V and J are TRBV7-6 and TRBJ2-7; TRBD1, the D gene given by the table, was not confirmed from the DNA. The CDR3 spans 14 amino acids, including both terminal residues. The germline V gene encodes CDR1 SGHVS and CDR2 FNYEAQ. This chain's CDR3 is CASSDPDRGPRLVL.

This clone was counted between two and nine times. The chain carries TRBV10-2 and TRBJ1-4; 8 bases agree with TRBD1. The CDR3 is made up of 13 amino acids. In germline, CDR1 is WSHSY, CDR2 SAAADI. V lost 5 bases, J lost 8 bases, and 4 bases stayed unmatched. CDR3 sequence reads: CASSKTGAEKLFF. The CDR3 nucleotides read TGCGCCAGCAGTAAGACAGGGGCAGAAAAACTGTTTTTT.

Points on this clone: This specimen includes other DNA sequences encoding the same CDR3. The chain uses TRBV6-5 and TRBJ1-1; D call uncertain. CDR1 and CDR2 from the germline V gene are MNHEY and SVGAGI. V was shortened by 6 bases and J by 1 base, with 6 bases between the two germline ends. The length of the CDR3 is 12 residues. This CDR3 reads CASRNWNTEAFF. DNA of the CDR3: TGTGCCAGCAGGAACTGGAACACTGAAGCTTTCTTT.

V and J are TRBV4-2 and TRBJ2-1; D is perhaps TRBD2 (6 bases). Germline CDR1 is LGHNA and CDR2 is YNFKEQ. There are 16 residues in the CDR3. With 2 bases removed from V and 4 bases from J, the gap between germline ends came to 15 bases. CDR3 sequence (DNA): TGTGCCAGCAGCCAACAGTTGGCTAGCGCATACAATGAGCAGTTCTTC. Residues: CASSQQLASAYNEQFF.

This chain links TRBV5-1 with TRBJ1-2, with 7 bases matching TRBD1. V gave up 0 bases and J gave up 6 bases; unmatched junction bases: 5. Germline V lookup: CDR1 SGHRS, CDR2 YFSETQ. CDR3 size: 14 residues. The CDR3 protein is CASSLGQGVHGYTF. The CDR3 DNA reads as TGCGCCAGCAGCTTGGGCCAGGGGGTCCATGGCTACACCTTC.

The chain combines TRBV2 with TRBJ1-4; the match to TRBD1 covers 7 bases. The germline gives CDR1 SNHLY, CDR2 FYNNEI. The CDR3 has 16 amino acids. V lost 6 bases to trimming and J lost 0 bases; unmatched junction nucleotides: 7. CDR3 DNA sequence: TGTGCCAGCAGGAGGGGGACAGCACCAACTAATGAAAAACTGTTTTTT. Its protein product is CASRRGTAPTNEKLFF. The variable domain in full, with the rest retrieved from reference TRBV2 and TRBJ1-4, is EPEVTQTPSHQVTQMGQEVILRCVPISNHLYFYWYRQILGQKVEFLVSFYNNEISEKSEIFDDQFSVERPDGSNFTLKIRSTKLEDSAMYFCASRRGTAPTNEKLFFGSGTQLSVL.

The V gene is TRBV10-3, the J gene TRBJ2-5; 8 positions match TRBD2. V trimming: 3 bases; J trimming: 1 base; junction bases outside the gene matches: 4. Germline V CDR1 and CDR2: ENHRY, SYGVKD. The CDR3 runs to 15 residues. CDR3 DNA sequence: TGTGCCATCAGTGACGCGGGGGGCCCCCAAGAGACCCAGTACTTC. Amino acid sequence: CAISDAGGPQETQYF.

The chain couples TRBV21-1 to TRBJ1-1; TRBD1, the D gene given by the table, was not confirmed from the DNA. TRBV21-1 is an annotated pseudogene. This CDR3 has 16 residues. CDR3 in DNA: TGTGCCAGTCAATTTGGGCCGTATTCAATGAACACTGAAGCTTTCTTT. This encodes CASQFGPYSMNTEAFF.

The chain is built from TRBV30 and TRBJ2-5, with a tentative D call TRBD2 (5 bases). Germline V lookup: CDR1 GTSNPN, CDR2 SVGIG (reference sequence). V lost 4 bases and J lost 5, with 14 bases in between. This CDR3 has 13 residues. In DNA, the CDR3 is TGTGCCTGGAATCACCCGGGGTCGGAGACCCAGTACTTC. It specifies CAWNHPGSETQYF.

The rearrangement joins TRBV14 to TRBJ2-7; 11 nucleotides match TRBD1. V lost 3 bases to trimming and J lost 3 bases; unmatched junction nucleotides: 7. Germline values: CDR1 SGHDN, CDR2 FVKESK. The CDR3 has 16 residues. The CDR3 is CASSHPGTGGLYEQYF. For the CDR3, the DNA is TGTGCCAGCAGCCACCCCGGGACAGGGGGTCTCTACGAGCAGTACTTC.

V usage is TRBV5-1 and J usage is TRBJ1-6; D not resolved. V lost 4 bases to trimming and J lost 5 bases, with 16 bases between them. Germline assignment: CDR1 SGHRS and CDR2 YFSETQ. This CDR3 is built from 16 residues. The CDR3 nucleotides read TGCGCCAGCAGCCCCCAATACGGGAAAAATAATTCACCCCTCCACTTT. This encodes CASSPQYGKNNSPLHF.

Here the CDR3 DNA reads TGTGCCATCAGCTCGACAGGGCCAGGGACTGAAGCTTTCTTT. Its protein is CAISSTGPGTEAFF. The chain is built from TRBV10-3 and TRBJ1-1; 7 positions match TRBD1. Germline values: CDR1 ENHRY, CDR2 SYGVKD. The ends lost 6 bases at V and 5 bases at J; junction bases unmatched: 9. CDR3 length equals 14 residues.